This T cell receptor beta chain was recovered during a study of cytomegalovirus exposure and HLA in healthy donors. Regarding the study as a whole: Cytomegalovirus-associated TCR beta chains were listed, numbering around 150.

The PCR ran on 60 Vbeta and 13 Jbeta primers. This table comes from immunoSEQ multiplex PCR, and its TCRdb copy is limited to in-frame clones, with some not included. The sample includes some 220,000 clones, around 80% of them seen just once. With regard to this clone: Its antigen is still unknown.

The germline gives CDR1 MNHEY, CDR2 SMNVEV (reference sequence). With 3 bases clipped from V and 2 bases from J, the junction kept 14 bases outside the gene matches. The CDR3 is made up of 18 amino acids. Healthy bone marrow donors supplied every sample. V usage is TRBV27 and J usage is TRBJ1-1; 8 bases are shared with TRBD1. The sequence was collected from a boy aged 5-17 years in good health and CMV-seronegative. The sequenced sample consisted of PBMCs. The CDR3 sequence is CASSFRGLGQARNTEAFF. CDR3 in DNA: TGTGCCAGCAGTTTCAGGGGGCTCGGGCAGGCGCGTAACACTGAAGCTTTCTTT.